Listed below are T cell receptor beta chains from one sample, sequenced in a study of cytomegalovirus exposure and HLA in healthy donors. The method was immunoSEQ multiplex PCR; TCRdb's version includes in-frame clones alone and lacks a portion of them. Of about 160,000 clones in the sample, around four fifths are singletons; the top ten hold around 1.6%. The sample was PBMCs. Receptors were obtained from a woman between 18 and 29 years old in good health and CMV-seronegative. Both conserved end residues are part of each CDR3. A D gene is named only where the DNA matches it firmly. The size entry is marked missing in some rows and otherwise reads once, few, many or a size class.

CDR3 protein | CDR3 DNA | clone size | J gene | D gene | V gene
CASSRLILYEQYF | TGTGCCAGCAGCCGTTTGATACTCTACGAGCAGTACTTC | - | TRBJ2-7 | - | TRBV6-6
CASSLGSWETQYF | TGCGCCAGCAGCTTGGGTAGTTGGGAGACCCAGTACTTC | - | TRBJ2-5 | - | TRBV5-1
CSVQLPGQTTEQYF | TGCAGCGTCCAACTTCCGGGACAAACCACCGAGCAGTACTTC | - | TRBJ2-7 | - | TRBV29-1
CASSSGHQNTEAFF | TGCGCCAGCAGCTCGGGACACCAGAACACTGAAGCTTTCTTT | - | TRBJ1-1 | - | TRBV5-1
CASSVGAGGPTDTQYF | TGTGCCAGCAGCGTAGGGGCGGGGGGGCCCACAGATACGCAGTATTTT | - | TRBJ2-3 | TRBD2 | TRBV9
CASSVGSLAGTEQFF | TGTGCCAGCAGCGTAGGCAGTCTAGCGGGGACTGAGCAGTTCTTC | - | TRBJ2-1 | TRBD2 | TRBV9
CATRGEGARGNTIYF | TGTGCCACGCGGGGCGAGGGGGCGAGAGGAAACACCATATATTTT | - | TRBJ1-3 | TRBD1 | TRBV15
CASTSPDSYEQYF | TGTGCCAGCACCTCCCCAGACTCCTACGAGCAGTACTTC | - | TRBJ2-7 | - | TRBV6-5
CASSSAGGFETQYF | TGCGCCAGCAGCTCGGCCGGGGGTTTCGAGACCCAGTACTTC | - | TRBJ2-5 | - | TRBV5-1
CASTLTGSTDTQYF | TGTGCCAGCACCTTGACAGGTAGCACAGATACGCAGTATTTT | - | TRBJ2-3 | - | TRBV5-6
CASRHQGAREQFF | TGTGCCAGCAGACACCAGGGGGCGCGGGAGCAGTTCTTC | - | TRBJ2-1 | TRBD1 | TRBV11-2
CASREAGGAPFNEQFF | TGCGCCAGCAGGGAGGCCGGGGGGGCCCCTTTCAATGAGCAGTTCTTC | - | TRBJ2-1 | TRBD2 | TRBV10-2
CASSPGTGAYEQYF | TGCGCCAGCAGCCCCGGGACAGGCGCCTACGAGCAGTACTTC | - | TRBJ2-7 | TRBD1 | TRBV5-1
CASSDNSHRGHGNTEAFF | TGTGCCAGCAGCGATAACTCACACAGGGGGCACGGGAACACTGAAGCTTTCTTT | few | TRBJ1-1 | TRBD1 | TRBV9
CASSGSSRYYEQYF | TGTGCCAGCAGTGGTAGCTCACGGTACTACGAGCAGTACTTC | few | TRBJ2-7 | - | TRBV6-1
CASAGPMNTEAFF | TGTGCCAGCGCAGGGCCCATGAACACTGAAGCTTTCTTT | - | TRBJ1-1 | - | TRBV27
CASSLWAEKLFF | TGTGCCAGCAGCTTATGGGCCGAAAAACTGTTTTTT | - | TRBJ1-4 | - | TRBV7-9
CASRGGLNTDTQYF | TGCGCCAGCAGGGGGGGACTTAACACAGATACGCAGTATTTT | - | TRBJ2-3 | - | TRBV5-1
CASSELADLYEQYF | TGTGCCAGCAGTGAACTAGCGGACCTCTACGAGCAGTACTTC | - | TRBJ2-7 | TRBD2 | TRBV6-1
CASSVDGGQETQYF | TGTGCCAGCAGCGTAGATGGCGGTCAAGAGACCCAGTACTTC | once | TRBJ2-5 | - | TRBV9
CASSADSTGHRNQPQHF | TGTGCCAGTAGTGCCGACTCGACAGGGCACCGCAATCAGCCCCAGCATTTT | - | TRBJ1-5 | TRBD1 | TRBV19
CAGGYRDGYTF | TGTGCCGGAGGATATAGGGATGGCTACACCTTC | - | TRBJ1-2 | - | TRBV7-9
CASSVDQARPYYGYTF | TGTGCCAGCAGCGTGGATCAGGCCCGCCCGTACTATGGCTACACCTTC | - | TRBJ1-2 | - | TRBV11-2
CASSSQGTSGGARREFF | TGCGCCAGCAGCTCCCAAGGGACTAGCGGGGGGGCCCGTCGAGAGTTCTTC | - | TRBJ2-1 | TRBD2 | TRBV5-1
CASSQVTSAQRRGEQYF | TGTGCCAGCAGCCAAGTGACTAGCGCACAACGCCGAGGCGAGCAGTACTTC | - | TRBJ2-7 | TRBD2 | TRBV4-2
CASSSWTISNTQYF | TGTGCCAGCAGCTCCTGGACTATTTCGAATACGCAGTATTTT | - | TRBJ2-3 | - | TRBV7-9
CASSWTVTGELFF | TGCGCCAGCAGCTGGACAGTCACCGGGGAGCTGTTTTTT | - | TRBJ2-2 | - | TRBV5-1
CASSMRETQYF | TGTGCCAGTAGTATGAGGGAGACCCAGTACTTC | - | TRBJ2-5 | - | TRBV19
CASSPGGRSSPLHF | TGTGCCAGCAGCCCAGGGGGGAGGAGTTCACCCCTCCACTTT | - | TRBJ1-6 | TRBD1 | TRBV7-9
CASSSGGYRNQPQHF | TGTGCCAGCAGCTCAGGGGGCTACAGGAATCAGCCCCAGCATTTT | - | TRBJ1-5 | TRBD1 | TRBV7-8
CASSHTDTQYF | TGTGCCAGCAGCCATACAGATACGCAGTATTTT | - | TRBJ2-3 | - | TRBV7-9
CASSLSGANGLTF | TGTGCCAGCAGTTTATCTGGGGCCAACGGCCTGACTTTC | - | TRBJ2-6 | - | TRBV27
CAWSVGGAYNEQFF | TGTGCCTGGAGTGTGGGGGGGGCCTACAATGAGCAGTTCTTC | - | TRBJ2-1 | TRBD2 | TRBV30
CASSVTGGEMNSPLHF | TGTGCCAGCTCCGTAACAGGGGGCGAAATGAATTCACCCCTCCACTTT | - | TRBJ1-6 | TRBD1 | TRBV18
CASSDKPAQGRGNYGYTF | TGTGCCAGCAGCGACAAACCCGCCCAGGGAAGAGGAAACTATGGCTACACCTTC | - | TRBJ1-2 | - | TRBV7-3
CASSLERGRPGRGGYTF | TGTGCCAGCAGCTTAGAGCGGGGGCGGCCCGGAAGAGGTGGCTACACCTTC | - | TRBJ1-2 | - | TRBV11-2
CATLRHTNTGELFF | TGTGCCACACTCAGGCACACGAACACCGGGGAGCTGTTTTTT | - | TRBJ2-2 | - | TRBV10-3
CASRGQGNQPQHF | TGTGCCAGCAGGGGACAGGGCAATCAGCCCCAGCATTTT | few | TRBJ1-5 | TRBD1 | TRBV6-1
CASSLKTKNYEQYF | TGTGCCAGCAGCTTGAAGACAAAAAACTACGAGCAGTACTTC | - | TRBJ2-7 | - | TRBV11-3
CASSPNTGVQETQYF | TGTGCCAGCAGCCCCAATACGGGGGTCCAAGAGACCCAGTACTTC | few | TRBJ2-5 | - | TRBV7-8
CAWSIAAVYNEQFF | TGTGCCTGGAGTATAGCGGCGGTCTACAATGAGCAGTTCTTC | - | TRBJ2-1 | - | TRBV30
CASSLGPRIYEQYF | TGTGCCAGCAGCTTAGGGCCGAGGATCTACGAGCAGTACTTC | - | TRBJ2-7 | - | TRBV11-2
CASRPAGDYGYTF | TGTGCCAGCCGGCCGGCAGGGGACTATGGCTACACCTTC | - | TRBJ1-2 | - | TRBV7-8
CASSFPGTVGGELFF | TGCGCCAGCAGCTTCCCCGGGACAGTGGGCGGGGAGCTGTTTTTT | few | TRBJ2-2 | TRBD1 | TRBV5-1
CASSAAEETQYF | TGTGCCAGCAGTGCGGCGGAAGAGACCCAGTACTTC | - | TRBJ2-5 | - | TRBV2
CASSLVRYSEQYF | TGTGCCAGCAGCTTAGTTCGGTACTCCGAGCAGTACTTC | - | TRBJ2-7 | - | TRBV13
CASSPLTSPETQYF | TGTGCCAGCTCACCCCTGACTTCTCCCGAGACCCAGTACTTC | once | TRBJ2-5 | - | TRBV18
CASSLPGTRGKFSYNEQFF | TGTGCCAGCAGCCTACCGGGCACGCGGGGGAAGTTCTCCTACAATGAGCAGTTCTTC | once | TRBJ2-1 | TRBD2 | TRBV5-6